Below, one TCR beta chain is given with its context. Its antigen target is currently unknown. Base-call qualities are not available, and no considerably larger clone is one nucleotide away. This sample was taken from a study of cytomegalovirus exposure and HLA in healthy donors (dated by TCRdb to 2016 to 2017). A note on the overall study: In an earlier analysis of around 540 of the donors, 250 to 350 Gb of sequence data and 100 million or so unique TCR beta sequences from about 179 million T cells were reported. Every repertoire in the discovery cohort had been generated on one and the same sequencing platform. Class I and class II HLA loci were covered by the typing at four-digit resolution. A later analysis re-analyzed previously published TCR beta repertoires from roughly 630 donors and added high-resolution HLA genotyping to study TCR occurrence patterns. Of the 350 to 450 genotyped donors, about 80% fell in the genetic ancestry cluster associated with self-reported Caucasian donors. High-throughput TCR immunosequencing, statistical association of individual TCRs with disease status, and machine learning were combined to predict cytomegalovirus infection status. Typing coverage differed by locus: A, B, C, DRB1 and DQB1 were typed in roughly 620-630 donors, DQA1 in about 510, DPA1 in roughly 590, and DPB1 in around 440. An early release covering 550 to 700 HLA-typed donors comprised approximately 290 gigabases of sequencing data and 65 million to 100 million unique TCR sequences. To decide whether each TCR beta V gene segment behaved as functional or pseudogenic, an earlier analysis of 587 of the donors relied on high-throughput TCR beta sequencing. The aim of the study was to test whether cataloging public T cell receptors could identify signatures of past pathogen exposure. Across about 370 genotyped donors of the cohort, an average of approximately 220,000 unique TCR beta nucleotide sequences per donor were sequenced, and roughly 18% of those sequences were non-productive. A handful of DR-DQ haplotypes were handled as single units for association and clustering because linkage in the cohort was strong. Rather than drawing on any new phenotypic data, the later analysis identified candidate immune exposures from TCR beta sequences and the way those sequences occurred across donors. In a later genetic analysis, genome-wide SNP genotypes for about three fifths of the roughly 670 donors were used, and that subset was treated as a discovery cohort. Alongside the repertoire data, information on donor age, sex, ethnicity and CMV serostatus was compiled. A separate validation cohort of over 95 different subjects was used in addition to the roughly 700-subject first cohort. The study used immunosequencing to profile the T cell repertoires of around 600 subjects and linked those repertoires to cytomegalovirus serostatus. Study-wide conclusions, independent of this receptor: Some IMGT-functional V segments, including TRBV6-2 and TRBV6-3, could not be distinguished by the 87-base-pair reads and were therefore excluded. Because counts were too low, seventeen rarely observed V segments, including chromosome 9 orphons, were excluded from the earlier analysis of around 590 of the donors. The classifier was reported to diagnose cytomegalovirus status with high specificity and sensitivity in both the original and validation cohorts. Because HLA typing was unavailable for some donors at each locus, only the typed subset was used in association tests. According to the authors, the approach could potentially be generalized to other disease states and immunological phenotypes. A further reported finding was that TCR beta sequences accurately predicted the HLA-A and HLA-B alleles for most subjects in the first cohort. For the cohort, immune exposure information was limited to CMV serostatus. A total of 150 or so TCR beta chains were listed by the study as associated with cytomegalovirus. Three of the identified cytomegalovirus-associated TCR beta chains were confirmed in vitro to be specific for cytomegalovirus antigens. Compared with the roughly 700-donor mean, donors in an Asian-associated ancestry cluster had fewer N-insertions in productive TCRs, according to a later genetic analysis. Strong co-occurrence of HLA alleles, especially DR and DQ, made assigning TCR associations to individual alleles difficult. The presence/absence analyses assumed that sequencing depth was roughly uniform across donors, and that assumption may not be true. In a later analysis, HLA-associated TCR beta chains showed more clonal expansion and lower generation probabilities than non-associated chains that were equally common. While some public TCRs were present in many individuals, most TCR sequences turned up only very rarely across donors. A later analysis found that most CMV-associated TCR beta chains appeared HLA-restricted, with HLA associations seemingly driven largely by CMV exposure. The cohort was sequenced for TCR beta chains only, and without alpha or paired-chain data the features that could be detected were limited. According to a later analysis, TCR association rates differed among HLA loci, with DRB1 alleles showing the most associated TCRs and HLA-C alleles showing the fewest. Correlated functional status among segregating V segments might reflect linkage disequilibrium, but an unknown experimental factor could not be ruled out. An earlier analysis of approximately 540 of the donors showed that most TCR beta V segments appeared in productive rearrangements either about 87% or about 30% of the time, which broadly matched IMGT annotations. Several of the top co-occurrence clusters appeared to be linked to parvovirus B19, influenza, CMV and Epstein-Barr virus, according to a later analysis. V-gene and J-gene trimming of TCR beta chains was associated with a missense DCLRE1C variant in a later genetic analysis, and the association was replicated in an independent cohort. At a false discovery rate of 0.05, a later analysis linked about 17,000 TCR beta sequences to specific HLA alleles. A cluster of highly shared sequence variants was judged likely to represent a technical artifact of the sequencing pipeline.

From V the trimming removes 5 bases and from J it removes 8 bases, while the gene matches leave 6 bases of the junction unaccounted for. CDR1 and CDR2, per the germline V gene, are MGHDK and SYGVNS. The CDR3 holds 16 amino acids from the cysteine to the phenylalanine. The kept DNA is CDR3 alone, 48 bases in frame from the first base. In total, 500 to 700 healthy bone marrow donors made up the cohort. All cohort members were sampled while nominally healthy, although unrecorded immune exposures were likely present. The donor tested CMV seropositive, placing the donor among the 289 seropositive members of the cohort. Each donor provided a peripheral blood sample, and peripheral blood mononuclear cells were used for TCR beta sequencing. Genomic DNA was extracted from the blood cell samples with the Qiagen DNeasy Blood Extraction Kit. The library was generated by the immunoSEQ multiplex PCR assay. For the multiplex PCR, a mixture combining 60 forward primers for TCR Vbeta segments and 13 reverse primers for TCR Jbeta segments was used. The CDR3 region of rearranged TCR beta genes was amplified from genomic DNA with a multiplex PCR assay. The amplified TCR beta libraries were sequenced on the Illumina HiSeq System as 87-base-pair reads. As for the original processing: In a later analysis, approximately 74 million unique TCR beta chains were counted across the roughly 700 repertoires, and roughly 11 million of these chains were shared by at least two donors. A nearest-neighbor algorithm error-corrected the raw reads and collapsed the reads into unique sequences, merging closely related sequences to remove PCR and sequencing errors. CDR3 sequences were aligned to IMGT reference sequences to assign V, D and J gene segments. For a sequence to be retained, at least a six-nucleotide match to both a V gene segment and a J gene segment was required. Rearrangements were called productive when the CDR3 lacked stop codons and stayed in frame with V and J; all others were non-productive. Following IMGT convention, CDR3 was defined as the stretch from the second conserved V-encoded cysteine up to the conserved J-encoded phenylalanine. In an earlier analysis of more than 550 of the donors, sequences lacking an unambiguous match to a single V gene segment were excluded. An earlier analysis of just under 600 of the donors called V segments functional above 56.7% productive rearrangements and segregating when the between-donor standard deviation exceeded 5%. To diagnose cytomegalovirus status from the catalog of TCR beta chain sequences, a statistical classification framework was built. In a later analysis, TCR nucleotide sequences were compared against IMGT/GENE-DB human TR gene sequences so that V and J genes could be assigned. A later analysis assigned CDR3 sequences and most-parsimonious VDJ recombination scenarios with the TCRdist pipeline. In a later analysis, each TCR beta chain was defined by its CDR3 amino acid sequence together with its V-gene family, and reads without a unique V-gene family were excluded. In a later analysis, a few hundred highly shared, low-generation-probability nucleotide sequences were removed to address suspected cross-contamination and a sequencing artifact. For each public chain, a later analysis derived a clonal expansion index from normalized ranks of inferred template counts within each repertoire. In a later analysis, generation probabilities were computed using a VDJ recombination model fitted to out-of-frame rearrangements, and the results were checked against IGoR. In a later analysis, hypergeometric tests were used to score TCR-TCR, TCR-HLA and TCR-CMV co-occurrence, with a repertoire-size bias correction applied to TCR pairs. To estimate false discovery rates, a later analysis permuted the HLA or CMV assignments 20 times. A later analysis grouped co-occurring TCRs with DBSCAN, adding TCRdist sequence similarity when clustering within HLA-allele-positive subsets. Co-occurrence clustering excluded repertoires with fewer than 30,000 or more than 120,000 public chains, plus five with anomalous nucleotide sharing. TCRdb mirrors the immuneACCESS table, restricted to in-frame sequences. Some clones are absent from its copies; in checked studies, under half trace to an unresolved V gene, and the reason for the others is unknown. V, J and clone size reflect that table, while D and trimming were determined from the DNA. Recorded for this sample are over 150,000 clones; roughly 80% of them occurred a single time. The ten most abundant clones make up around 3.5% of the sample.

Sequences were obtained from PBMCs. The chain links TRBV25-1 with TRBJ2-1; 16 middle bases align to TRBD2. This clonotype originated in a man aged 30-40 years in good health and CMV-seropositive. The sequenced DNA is TGTGCCAGCAGTATTGGGGGACTAGCGGGGGGGGATGAGCAGTTCTTC. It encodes CASSIGGLAGGDEQFF. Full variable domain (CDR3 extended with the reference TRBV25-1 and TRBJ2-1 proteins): EADIYQTPRYLVIGTGKKITLECSQTMGHDKMYWYQQDPGMELHLIHYSYGVNSTEKGDLSSESTVSRIRTEHFPLTLESARPSHTSQYLCASSIGGLAGGDEQFFGPGTRLTVL.